The 15 T cell receptor beta chains given below trace back to one sample, sequenced in a study of blood T cell repertoires in COVID-19. The table came from immunoSEQ multiplex PCR; TCRdb's copy has only in-frame clones and leaves some out. The sample includes roughly 99,000 clones, 79% of them seen just once. The sample comprised peripheral blood. Receptors were obtained from a woman over 75 with active or convalescent COVID-19.

The J gene is TRBJ2-1, the V gene TRBV4-3, with 12 nucleotides matching TRBD2. There are 15 residues in the CDR3. Germline V CDR1 and CDR2: LGHNA, YSLEER. V lost 1 base to trimming and J lost 10 bases; unmatched junction nucleotides: 5. The CDR3 region is CASSQVASGRGEQFF. CDR3 coding DNA: TGCGCCAGCAGCCAAGTTGCTAGCGGGAGGGGCGAGCAGTTCTTC.

The rearrangement uses TRBV3-1 (or the pseudogene TRBV3-2) and TRBJ2-1, with 10 bases identical to TRBD2. The CDR3 loop spans 19 amino acids. Trimming at V came to 1 base and at J to 5 bases, leaving 14 bases not matched to a gene. Germline lookup yields CDR1 LGHDT and CDR2 YNNKEL (reference sequence). The CDR3 nucleotides are TGTGCCAGCAGCCAAGTTGGGACTAGCGCCCCTCGGCGGGACAATGAGCAGTTCTTC. It encodes CASSQVGTSAPRRDNEQFF.

The genes are TRBV28 and TRBJ1-2, with D tentatively TRBD1 (5 bases). The V end was cut by 5 bases, the J end by 4 bases, with 14 bases between. CDR1 is MDHEN and CDR2 is SYDVKM in the germline V gene. The CDR3 loop spans 14 amino acids. The CDR3 region is CASSGGGSGYGYTF. DNA for the CDR3: TGTGCCAGCAGTGGGGGGGGAAGCGGCTATGGCTACACCTTC.

This clone was found once. The chain links TRBV5-5 to TRBJ1-3; D is uncertain. Trimming stripped 2 bases from V and 0 bases from J, with 9 bases between. Per germline, CDR1 SGHKS and CDR2 YYEKEE (reference sequence). CDR3 length: 15 residues. CDR3 sequence reads: CASSFLMYSGNTIYF. The CDR3 DNA reads TGTGCCAGCAGCTTTTTAATGTACTCTGGAAACACCATATATTTT.

V usage is TRBV19 and J usage is TRBJ2-7; 7 nucleotides line up with TRBD2. The germline V gene encodes CDR1 LNHDA and CDR2 SQIVND (reference sequence). The CDR3 runs to 14 residues. J gave up 1 base and V 8 bases, and 8 bases lay outside the gene matches. The CDR3 bases are TGTGCCAGTGGGGAGCTAGCGGAGTCCTACGAGCAGTACTTC. Residues: CASGELAESYEQYF.

The table lists this clone with a few counts. The chain employs TRBV28 and TRBJ1-3, with 9 nucleotides matching TRBD1. V lost 6 bases and J lost 0; bases outside the gene matches: 6. CDR3 length: 16 residues. The germline CDR1 and CDR2 sequences are MDHEN and SYDVKM. The CDR3 sequence is CASRDRGGYSGNTIYF. DNA of the CDR3: TGTGCCAGCAGGGACAGGGGAGGATACTCTGGAAACACCATATATTTT.

The chain employs TRBV6-5 and TRBJ2-1, with a tentative D call TRBD2 (6 bases). Germline-derived CDR1 and CDR2 are MNHEY and SVGAGI. V was pared by 6 bases and J by 4 bases, with 7 bases between. The CDR3 runs 12 residues. Here the CDR3 reads CASSGTYNEQFF. The CDR3 bases are TGTGCCAGCAGCGGGACTTACAATGAGCAGTTCTTC.

The genes are TRBV27 and TRBJ1-1; 9 nucleotides agree with TRBD1. The CDR3 length is 17 residues. Germline CDR1 MNHEY, CDR2 SMNVEV (reference sequence). V lost 3 bases and J lost 1; bases outside the gene matches: 9. The CDR3 DNA sequence: TGTGCCAGCAGTTTTGACAGGGGGGTATCCACGAACACTGAAGCTTTCTTT. Its protein product is CASSFDRGVSTNTEAFF.

The count of this clone is one. The CDR3: CASRLTGWNTEAFF. CDR3 nucleotides: TGTGCCAGCAGATTGACAGGCTGGAACACTGAAGCTTTCTTT. V and J are TRBV6-4 and TRBJ1-1, with a possible D match to TRBD1 (6 bases). V gave up 6 bases and J gave up 1 base, with 12 bases separating them. The CDR3 sequence is 14 residues long. The V gene's germline CDR1 is MRHNA and CDR2 SNTAGT.

This chain joins TRBV4-1 and TRBJ2-7; possibly TRBD1 for D (5 bases). Trimming shortened V by 3 bases and J by 3 bases, and 12 bases separated the two germline ends. The CDR3 loop spans 14 amino acids. The V gene's germline CDR1 is MGHRA and CDR2 YSYEKL. CDR3: CASSQEPTDYEQYF. In nucleotides, the CDR3 is TGCGCCAGCAGCCAGGAACCGACAGACTACGAGCAGTACTTC.

The J gene is TRBJ2-5, the V gene TRBV9; D unresolved. The V end lost 0 bases, the J end lost 1 base, and 7 bases lay between the germline ends. The CDR3 is 14 residues long. Germline V gene data show CDR1 as SGDLS and CDR2 as YYNGEE. CDR3 nucleotides: TGTGCCAGCAGCGTAGCAGGATCCCAAGAGACCCAGTACTTC. Protein product: CASSVAGSQETQYF.

The V and J genes are TRBV5-1 and TRBJ2-7; TRBD1 aligns across 7 bases. The CDR3 contains 14 residues. V shed 6 bases, J shed 2 bases, and the junction held 8 bases outside the gene matches. Germline V CDR1 and CDR2: SGHRS, YFSETQ. CDR3 DNA sequence: TGCGCCAGCAAGACCGACAGGGTTCCCTACGAGCAGTACTTC. This codes for CASKTDRVPYEQYF.

The genes are TRBV28 and TRBJ1-4, with D perhaps matching TRBD1 (5 bases). V was cut by 5 bases and J by 5 bases, with 9 bases left in between. The CDR3 consists of 13 residues. Germline CDR1 is MDHEN and CDR2 is SYDVKM. The CDR3 here is CASSRDWNEKLFF. DNA of the CDR3: TGTGCCAGCAGTCGGGACTGGAATGAAAAACTGTTTTTT. Drawing the rest from reference TRBV28 and TRBJ1-4, the complete variable domain is DVKVTQSSRYLVKRTGEKVFLECVQDMDHENMFWYRQDPGLGLRLIYFSYDVKMKEKGDIPEGYSVSREKKERFSLILESASTNQTSMYLCASSRDWNEKLFFGSGTQLSVL.

The chain carries TRBV25-1 and TRBJ1-1, with TRBD1 as a possible D gene (5 bases). Per the germline V gene, CDR1 is MGHDK and CDR2 is SYGVNS. V shed 6 bases and J shed 0 bases, with 11 bases lying between them. The CDR3 is 14 residues long. In DNA form, the CDR3 reads TGTGCCAGCAGGGGACTCCCTATGAACACTGAAGCTTTCTTT. Translating gives CASRGLPMNTEAFF.

The V and J genes are TRBV5-6 and TRBJ1-2; D possibly corresponds to TRBD1 (5 bases). CDR3 size: 13 residues. Germline V gene lookup returns CDR1 SGHDT and CDR2 YYEEEE. Trimming took 4 bases from V and 2 from J, leaving 9 bases between them. The CDR3: CASSQTENYGYTF. As DNA, the CDR3 is TGTGCCAGCAGCCAGACAGAGAACTATGGCTACACCTTC.